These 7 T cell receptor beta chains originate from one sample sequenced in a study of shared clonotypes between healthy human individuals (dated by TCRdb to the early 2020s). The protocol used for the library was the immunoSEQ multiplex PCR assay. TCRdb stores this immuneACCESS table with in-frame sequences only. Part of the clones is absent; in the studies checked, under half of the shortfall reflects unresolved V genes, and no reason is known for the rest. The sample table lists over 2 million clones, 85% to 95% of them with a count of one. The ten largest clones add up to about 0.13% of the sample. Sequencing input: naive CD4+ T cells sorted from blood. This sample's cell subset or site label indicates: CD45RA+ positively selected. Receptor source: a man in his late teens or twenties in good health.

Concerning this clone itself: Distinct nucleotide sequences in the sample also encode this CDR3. In DNA, the CDR3 is TGTGCCAGCAGCTTGGGACAGGGAAGGACTGAAGCTTTCTTT. It specifies CASSLGQGRTEAFF. The V call is TRBV5-4, the J call TRBJ1-1; 7 bases map to TRBD1. The CDR3 length is 14 residues. Germline assignment: CDR1 SGHNT and CDR2 YYREEE (reference sequence). Trimming cost V 0 bases and J 5 bases; bases outside gene matches: 4.

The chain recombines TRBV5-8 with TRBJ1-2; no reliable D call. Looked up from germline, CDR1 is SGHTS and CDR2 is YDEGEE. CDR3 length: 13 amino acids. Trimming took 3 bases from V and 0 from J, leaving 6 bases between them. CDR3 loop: CASSSGTNYGYTF. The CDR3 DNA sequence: TGTGCCAGCAGCTCTGGGACTAACTATGGCTACACCTTC.

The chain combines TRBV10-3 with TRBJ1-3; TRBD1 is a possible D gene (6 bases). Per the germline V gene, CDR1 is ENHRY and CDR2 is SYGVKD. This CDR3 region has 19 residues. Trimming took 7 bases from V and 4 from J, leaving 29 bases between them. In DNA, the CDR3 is TGTGCCATCACACCGAGGACCAGGATGGGGGGGCTCCCGGGAAACACCATATATTTT. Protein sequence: CAITPRTRMGGLPGNTIYF.

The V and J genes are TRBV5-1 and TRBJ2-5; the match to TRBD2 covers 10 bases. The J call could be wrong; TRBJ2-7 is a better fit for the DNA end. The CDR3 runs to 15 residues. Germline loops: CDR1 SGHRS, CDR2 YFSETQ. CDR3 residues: CASSPPSGSSYEQYF. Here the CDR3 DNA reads TGCGCCAGCAGCCCGCCTAGCGGGAGCTCCTACGAGCAGTACTTC.

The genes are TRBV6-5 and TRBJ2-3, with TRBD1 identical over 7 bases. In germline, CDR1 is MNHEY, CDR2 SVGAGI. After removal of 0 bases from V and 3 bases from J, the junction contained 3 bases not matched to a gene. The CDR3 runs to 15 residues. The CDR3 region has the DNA TGTGCCAGCAGTTACTCGAGGGGGCAAACAGATACGCAGTATTTT. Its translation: CASSYSRGQTDTQYF.

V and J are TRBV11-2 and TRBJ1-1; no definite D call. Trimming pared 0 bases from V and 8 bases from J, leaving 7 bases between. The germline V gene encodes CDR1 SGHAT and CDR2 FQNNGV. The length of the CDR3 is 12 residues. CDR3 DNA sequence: TGTGCCAGCAGCTTAGATCCCCGGGAAGCTTTCTTT. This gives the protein CASSLDPREAFF.

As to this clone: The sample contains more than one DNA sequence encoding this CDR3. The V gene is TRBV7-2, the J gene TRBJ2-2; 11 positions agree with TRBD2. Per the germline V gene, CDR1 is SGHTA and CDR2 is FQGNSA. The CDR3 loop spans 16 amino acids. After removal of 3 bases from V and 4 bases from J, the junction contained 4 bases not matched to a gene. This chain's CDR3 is CASSLVAGGPTGELFF. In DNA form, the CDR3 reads TGTGCCAGCAGCTTGGTAGCGGGAGGGCCCACCGGGGAGCTGTTTTTT. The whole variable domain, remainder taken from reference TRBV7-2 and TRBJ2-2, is GAGVSQSPSNKVTEKGKDVELRCDPISGHTALYWYRQSLGQGLEFLIYFQGNSAPDKSGLPSDRFSAERTGGSVSTLTIQRTQQEDSAVYLCASSLVAGGPTGELFFGEGSRLTVL.